This note documents a single T cell receptor (beta chain) sequence. Its matching antigen is unknown. This sample stems from a study of blood T cells in healthy people across ages. Study-level findings and limits: Samples with more naive T cells showed higher observed beta diversity. Significant beta diversity loss was already apparent by age roughly 43, declining roughly linearly. Versus aged donors, long-lived donors had higher diversity and more naive CD4+ cells.

V gave up 3 bases and J gave up 8 bases; unmatched junction bases: 10. The CDR3 extends over 15 amino acids. Per the germline V gene, CDR1 is SGDLS and CDR2 is YYNGEE. A second PCR of 7 to 11 cycles used a sample-barcoded 5' primer and a J-beta primer mix. Through a template-switch adaptor with 12 random nucleotides, each cDNA molecule received a tag. TCRdb recomputed calls from the 5' RACE reads with MiXCR, one row per CDR3 protein. The table has about 730,000 distinct CDR3 sequences, about 42% seen once. The material sequenced was blood. The sequence was collected from an older woman in good health. This chain uses TRBV9 with TRBJ1-4; TRBD1 aligns across 7 bases. CDR3 sequence (DNA): TGTGCCAGCAGCGCCCTACAGGGGAGGGGGGAAAAACTGTTTTTT. Translation: CASSALQGRGEKLFF. Combining the CDR3 with reference TRBV9 and TRBJ1-4 gives the whole variable domain DSGVTQTPKHLITATGQRVTLRCSPRSGDLSVYWYQQSLDQGLQFLIQYYNGEERAKGNILERFSAQQFPDLHSELNLSSLELGDSALYFCASSALQGRGEKLFFGSGTQLSVL.